The sequence of this T cell receptor (beta chain) was determined in a study of CD8+CD57+ T cells in acquired aplastic anemia. As for the study in general: DNA recovered from sorted CD4+ and CD8+ cells had a mean of approximately 3.5 ug.

The use of genomic DNA as template underpinned the TCR beta VDJ and CDR3 profiling. TCRdb reanalysed the reads using MiXCR and keeps one entry per CDR3 protein. The table has about 190,000 distinct CDR3 sequences, around 45% seen once. Patients included in sequencing had previously demonstrated CD8+CD57+ cell expansion by flow cytometry. Patients uniformly had severe acquired aplastic anemia. Trimming took 5 bases from V and 3 from J, leaving 11 bases between them. The CDR3 runs 13 residues. CDR1 and CDR2 from the germline V gene are SGHVT and SQSDAQ. The chain combines TRBV7-4 with TRBJ2-7; D is unresolved. The source of this sequence is a human donor with aplastic anemia. Sequencing was performed on sorted CD4+, CD8+, or CD8+CD57+ T cells (not recorded which) from PBMCs. This CDR3 is CASSVEPGYEQYF. The CDR3 nucleotides are TGTGCCAGCAGCGTAGAGCCGGGCTACGAGCAGTACTTC.